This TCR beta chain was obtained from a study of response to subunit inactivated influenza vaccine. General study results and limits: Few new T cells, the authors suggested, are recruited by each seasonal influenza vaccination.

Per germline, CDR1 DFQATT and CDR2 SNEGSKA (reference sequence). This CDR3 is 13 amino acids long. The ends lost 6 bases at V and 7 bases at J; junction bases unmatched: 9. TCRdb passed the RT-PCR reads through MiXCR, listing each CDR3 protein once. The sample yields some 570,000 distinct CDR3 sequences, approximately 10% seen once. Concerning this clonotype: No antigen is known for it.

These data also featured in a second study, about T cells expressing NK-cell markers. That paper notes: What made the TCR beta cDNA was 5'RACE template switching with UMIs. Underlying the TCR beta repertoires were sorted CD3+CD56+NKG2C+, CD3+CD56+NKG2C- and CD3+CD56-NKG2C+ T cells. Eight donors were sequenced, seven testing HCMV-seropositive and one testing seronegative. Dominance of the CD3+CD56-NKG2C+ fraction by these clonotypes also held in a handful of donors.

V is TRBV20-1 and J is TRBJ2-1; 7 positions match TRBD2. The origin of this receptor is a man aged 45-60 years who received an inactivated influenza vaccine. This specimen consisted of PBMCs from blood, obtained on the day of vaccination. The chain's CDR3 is CSASRDYQNEQFF. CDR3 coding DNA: TGCAGTGCCAGCCGGGACTACCAAAATGAGCAGTTCTTC.